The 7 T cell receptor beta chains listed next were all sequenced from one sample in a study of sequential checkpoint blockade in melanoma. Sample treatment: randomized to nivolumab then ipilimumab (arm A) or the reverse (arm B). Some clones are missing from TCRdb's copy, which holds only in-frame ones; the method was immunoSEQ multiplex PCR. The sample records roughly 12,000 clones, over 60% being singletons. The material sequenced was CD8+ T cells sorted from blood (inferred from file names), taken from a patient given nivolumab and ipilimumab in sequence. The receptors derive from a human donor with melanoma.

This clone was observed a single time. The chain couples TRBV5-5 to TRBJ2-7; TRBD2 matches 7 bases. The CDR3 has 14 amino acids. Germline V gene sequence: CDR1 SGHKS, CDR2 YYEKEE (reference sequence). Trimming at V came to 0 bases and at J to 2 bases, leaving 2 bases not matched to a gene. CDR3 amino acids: CASSLASGAYEQYF. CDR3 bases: TGTGCCAGCAGCTTGGCTAGCGGAGCCTACGAGCAGTACTTC.

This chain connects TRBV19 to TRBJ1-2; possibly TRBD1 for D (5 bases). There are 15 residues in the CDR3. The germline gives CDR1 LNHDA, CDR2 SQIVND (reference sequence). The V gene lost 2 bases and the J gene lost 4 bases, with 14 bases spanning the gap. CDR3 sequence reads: CASSITPSGIYGYTF. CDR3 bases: TGTGCCAGTAGTATAACACCGTCAGGGATCTATGGCTACACCTTC.

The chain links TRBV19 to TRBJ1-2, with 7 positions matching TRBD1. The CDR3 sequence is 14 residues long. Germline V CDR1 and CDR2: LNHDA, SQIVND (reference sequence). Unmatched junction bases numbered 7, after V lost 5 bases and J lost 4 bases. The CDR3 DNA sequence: TGTGCCAGTAGTCCGTCATCAGGGGGCTATGGCTACACCTTC. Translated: CASSPSSGGYGYTF. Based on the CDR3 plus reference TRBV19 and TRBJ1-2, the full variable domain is DGGITQSPKYLFRKEGQNVTLSCEQNLNHDAMYWYRQDPGQGLRLIYYSQIVNDFQKGDIAEGYSVSREKKESFPLTVTSAQKNPTAFYLCASSPSSGGYGYTFGSGTRLTVV.

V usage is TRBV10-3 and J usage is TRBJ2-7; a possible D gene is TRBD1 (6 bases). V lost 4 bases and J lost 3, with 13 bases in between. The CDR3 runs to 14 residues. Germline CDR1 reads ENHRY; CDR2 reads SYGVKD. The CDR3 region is CAISASEGGYEQYF. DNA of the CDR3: TGTGCCATCAGTGCCTCTGAAGGGGGCTACGAGCAGTACTTC.

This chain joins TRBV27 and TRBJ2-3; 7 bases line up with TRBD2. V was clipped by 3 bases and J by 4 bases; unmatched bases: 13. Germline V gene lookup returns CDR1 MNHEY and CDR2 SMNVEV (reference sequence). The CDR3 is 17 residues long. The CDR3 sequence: CASSFSRTRIKADTQYF. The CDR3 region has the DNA TGTGCCAGCAGTTTTTCGCGGACTAGGATAAAGGCAGATACGCAGTATTTT.

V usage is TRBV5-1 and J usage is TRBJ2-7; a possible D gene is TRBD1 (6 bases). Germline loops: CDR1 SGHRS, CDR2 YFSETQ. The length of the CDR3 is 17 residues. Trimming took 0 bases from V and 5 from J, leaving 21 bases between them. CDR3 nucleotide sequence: TGCGCCAGCAGCTTGGAACAATACAAAGGGGGAGACGACGAGCAGTACTTC. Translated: CASSLEQYKGGDDEQYF.

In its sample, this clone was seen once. CDR3 coding DNA: TGTGCCTGGAGTGTCATGCAGGGAAGTGGGTATGGCTACACCTTC. Translating gives CAWSVMQGSGYGYTF. The gene calls are TRBV30 and TRBJ1-2, with D perhaps TRBD1 (5 bases). From germline, CDR1 is GTSNPN and CDR2 SVGIG (reference sequence). The V gene lost 0 bases and the J gene lost 5 bases, with 16 bases spanning the gap. The CDR3 loop spans 15 amino acids.